This TCR beta chain was identified during a study of radiotherapy plus CTLA-4 blockade in lung cancer. Study in general: An objective response was seen in approximately 17% of patients, and disease control in 25% to 40%.

Looked up from germline, CDR1 is GTSNPN and CDR2 is SVGIG (reference sequence). The junction had 4 bases not matched to a gene; V was cut back by 5 bases and J by 5 bases. The CDR3 has 13 amino acids. Clones were read by immunoSEQ multiplex PCR, and TCRdb kept only the in-frame ones, dropping some. Of some 64,000 clones in the sample, approximately 75% were seen once. Comment on this clone: Antigen specificity is unknown.

General study findings and limits: The authors reported that early blood T cell clone dynamics, with interferon-beta, best predicted response.

Sequenced material: peripheral blood, taken from a patient treated with radiotherapy plus ipilimumab. The rearrangement links TRBV30 to TRBJ2-1, with TRBD2 matching over 9 bases. The sequence derives from a human donor with non-small cell lung cancer who had a complete response to radiotherapy plus ipilimumab. The CDR3 here is CAWGERGDNEQFF. The CDR3 coding sequence is TGTGCCTGGGGAGAGCGGGGGGACAATGAGCAGTTCTTC.